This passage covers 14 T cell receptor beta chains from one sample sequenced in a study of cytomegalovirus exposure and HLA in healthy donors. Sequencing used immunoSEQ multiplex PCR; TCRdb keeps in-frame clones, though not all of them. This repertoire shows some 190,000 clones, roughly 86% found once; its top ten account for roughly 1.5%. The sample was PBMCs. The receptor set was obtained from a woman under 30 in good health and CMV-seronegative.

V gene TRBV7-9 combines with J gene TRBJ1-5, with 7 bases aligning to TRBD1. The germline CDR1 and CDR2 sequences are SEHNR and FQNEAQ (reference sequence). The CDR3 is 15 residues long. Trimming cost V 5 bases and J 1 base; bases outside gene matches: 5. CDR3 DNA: TGTGCCAGCAGCCCGACAGGGATGAGCAATCAGCCCCAGCATTTT. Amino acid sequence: CASSPTGMSNQPQHF. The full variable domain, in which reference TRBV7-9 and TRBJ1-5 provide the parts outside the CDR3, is DTGVSQNPRHKITKRGQNVTFRCDPISEHNRLYWYRQTLGQGPEFLTYFQNEAQLEKSRLLSDRFSAERPKGSFSTLEIQRTEQGDSAMYLCASSPTGMSNQPQHFGDGTRLSIL.

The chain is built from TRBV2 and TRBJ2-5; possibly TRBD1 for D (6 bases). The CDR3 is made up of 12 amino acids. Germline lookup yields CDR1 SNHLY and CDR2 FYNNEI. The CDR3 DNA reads TGTGCTTCGGACAGCCTCCAAGAGACCCAGTACTTC. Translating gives CASDSLQETQYF. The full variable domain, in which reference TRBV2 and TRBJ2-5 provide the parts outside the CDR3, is EPEVTQTPSHQVTQMGQEVILRCVPISNHLYFYWYRQILGQKVEFLVSFYNNEISEKSEIFDDQFSVERPDGSNFTLKIRSTKLEDSAMYFCASDSLQETQYFGPGTRLLVL.

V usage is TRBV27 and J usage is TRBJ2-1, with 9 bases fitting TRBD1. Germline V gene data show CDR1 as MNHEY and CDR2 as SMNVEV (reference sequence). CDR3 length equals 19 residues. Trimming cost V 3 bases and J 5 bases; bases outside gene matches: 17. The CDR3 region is CASSLIHSPGQGRNNEQFF. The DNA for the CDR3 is TGTGCCAGCAGTTTGATTCATTCCCCAGGACAGGGGCGAAACAATGAGCAGTTCTTC.

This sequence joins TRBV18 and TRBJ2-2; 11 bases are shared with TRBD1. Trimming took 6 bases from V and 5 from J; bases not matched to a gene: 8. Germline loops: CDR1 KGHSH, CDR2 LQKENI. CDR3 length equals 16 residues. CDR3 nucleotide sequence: TGTGCCAGCTCGCCCTGGACAGGGGGCCGGACCGGGGAGCTGTTTTTT. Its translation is CASSPWTGGRTGELFF. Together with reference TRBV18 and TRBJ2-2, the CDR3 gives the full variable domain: NAGVMQNPRHLVRRRGQEARLRCSPMKGHSHVYWYRQLPEEGLKFMVYLQKENIIDESGMPKERFSAEFPKEGPSILRIQQVVRGDSAAYFCASSPWTGGRTGELFFGEGSRLTVL.

This CDR3 is CASSQDGARINEQFF. The CDR3 coding sequence is TGCGCCAGCAGCCAAGATGGGGCTAGGATCAATGAGCAGTTCTTC. This chain links TRBV4-1 with TRBJ2-1; the D gene is possibly TRBD1 (5 bases). The CDR3 extends over 15 amino acids. The ends were cut back, 0 bases at V and 6 bases at J, with 12 bases in the middle. Per the germline V gene, CDR1 is MGHRA and CDR2 is YSYEKL.

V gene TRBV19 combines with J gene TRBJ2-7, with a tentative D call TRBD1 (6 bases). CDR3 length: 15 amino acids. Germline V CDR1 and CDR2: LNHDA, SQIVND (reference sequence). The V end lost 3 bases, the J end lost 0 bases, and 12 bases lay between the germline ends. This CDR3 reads CASSMVWDNSYEQYF. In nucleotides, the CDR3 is TGTGCCAGTAGTATGGTCTGGGACAACTCCTACGAGCAGTACTTC.

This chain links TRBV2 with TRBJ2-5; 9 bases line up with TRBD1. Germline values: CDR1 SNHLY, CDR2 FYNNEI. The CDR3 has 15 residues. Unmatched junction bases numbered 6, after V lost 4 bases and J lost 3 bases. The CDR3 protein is CASSGGGQGEETQYF. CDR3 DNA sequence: TGTGCCAGCAGTGGAGGGGGACAGGGAGAAGAGACCCAGTACTTC.

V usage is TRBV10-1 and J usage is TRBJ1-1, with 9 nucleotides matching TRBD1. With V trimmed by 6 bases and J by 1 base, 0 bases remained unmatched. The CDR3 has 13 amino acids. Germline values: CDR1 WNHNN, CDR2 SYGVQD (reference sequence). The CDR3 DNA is TGCGCCAGCAGGGACAGGGGGAACACTGAAGCTTTCTTT. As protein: CASRDRGNTEAFF.

CDR3 bases: TGTGCCACCCAAAAACTAGCGGGGGGGTTCAATGAGCAGTTCTTC. Translating gives CATQKLAGGFNEQFF. This sequence joins TRBV6-6 and TRBJ2-1; 13 bases are shared with TRBD2. This CDR3 contains 15 residues. V gave up 10 bases and J gave up 6 bases; unmatched junction bases: 9. The germline gives CDR1 MNHNY, CDR2 SVGAGI (reference sequence).

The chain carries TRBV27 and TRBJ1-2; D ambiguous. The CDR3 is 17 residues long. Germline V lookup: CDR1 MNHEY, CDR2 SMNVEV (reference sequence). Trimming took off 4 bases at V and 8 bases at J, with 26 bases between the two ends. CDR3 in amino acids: CASSSTPDTPTRGGYTF. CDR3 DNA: TGTGCCAGCAGTTCAACCCCCGACACCCCAACGCGCGGGGGCTACACCTTC.

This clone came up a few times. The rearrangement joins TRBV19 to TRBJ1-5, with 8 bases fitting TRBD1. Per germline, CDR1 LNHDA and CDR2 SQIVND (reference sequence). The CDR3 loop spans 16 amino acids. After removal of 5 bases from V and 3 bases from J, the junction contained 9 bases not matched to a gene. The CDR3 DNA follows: TGTGCCAGTAGTCCCCGGACAGGGTATGACAATCAGCCCCAGCATTTT. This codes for CASSPRTGYDNQPQHF. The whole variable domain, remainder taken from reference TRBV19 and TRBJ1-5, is DGGITQSPKYLFRKEGQNVTLSCEQNLNHDAMYWYRQDPGQGLRLIYYSQIVNDFQKGDIAEGYSVSREKKESFPLTVTSAQKNPTAFYLCASSPRTGYDNQPQHFGDGTRLSIL.

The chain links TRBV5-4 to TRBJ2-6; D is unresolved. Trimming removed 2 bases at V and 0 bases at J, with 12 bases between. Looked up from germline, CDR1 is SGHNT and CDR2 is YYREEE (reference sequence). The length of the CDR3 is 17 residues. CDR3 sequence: CASSLSSLPSGANVLTF. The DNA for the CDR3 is TGTGCCAGCAGCTTATCCAGTTTACCCTCTGGGGCCAACGTCCTGACTTTC.

CDR3 sequence (DNA): TGTGCCAGCAGCTTGGGACAGATAGACCAAGAGACCCAGTACTTC. It codes for CASSLGQIDQETQYF. The chain couples TRBV7-9 to TRBJ2-5, with 7 bases identical to TRBD1. The V and J ends lost 3 bases and 0 bases, in that order; junction bases with no gene match: 4. The CDR3 consists of 15 residues. The germline gives CDR1 SEHNR, CDR2 FQNEAQ (reference sequence).

This CDR3 reads CASSFGGQTFF. DNA of the CDR3: TGTGCCAGCAGCTTTGGAGGGCAGACGTTCTTC. The chain employs TRBV11-3 and TRBJ2-1; possibly TRBD2 for D (6 bases). The CDR3 has 11 residues. Trimming cost V 3 bases and J 15 bases, with 12 bases left between them. Germline V gene data show CDR1 as SGHNT and CDR2 as YENEEA.